The rows below give T cell receptor beta chains drawn from one sample of a study of CD8+CD57+ T cells in acquired aplastic anemia. TCRdb ran MiXCR on the reads and lists one entry per CDR3 protein. The sample yields some 180,000 distinct CDR3 sequences, around 60% seen once. Sample: sorted CD4+, CD8+, or CD8+CD57+ T cells (not recorded which) from PBMCs. The receptors originated from a human donor with aplastic anemia. CDR3s include the opening cysteine and the closing phenylalanine or tryptophan.

j_gene,v_gene,CDR3aa
TRBJ2-3,TRBV9,CASSVEGRGSDTQYF
TRBJ2-7,TRBV10-3,CAITSPGSGEQYF
TRBJ2-7,TRBV5-6,CASSRRTESSYEQYF
TRBJ2-7,TRBV2,CASSPRDTSIPYEQYF
TRBJ1-2,TRBV14,CASSLSVDRPYGYTF
TRBJ1-6,TRBV20-1,CSARERGAGTVHSPLHF
TRBJ2-5,TRBV19,CASMGLAEETQYF
TRBJ1-2,TRBV7-2,CASSSVGGTNYGYTF
TRBJ2-7,TRBV20-1,CSASRESYEQYF
TRBJ1-3,TRBV19,CASRPGTGGNTIYF
TRBJ2-2,TRBV15,CATSRETGGGGELFF
TRBJ2-1,TRBV7-3,CASTKGLYNEQFF
TRBJ2-5,TRBV15,CATRGGAEETQYF
TRBJ1-2,TRBV12-3/TRBV12-4,CASSLQGGNYGYTF
TRBJ1-1,TRBV19,CASSWVDTEAFF
TRBJ2-7,TRBV19,CASSIEGQGAWEQYF
TRBJ2-7,TRBV20-1,CSARSTDSYEQYF
TRBJ2-3,TRBV5-1,CASSLDRITDTQYF
TRBJ1-6,TRBV9,CASSLASSLNSPLHF
TRBJ2-2,TRBV29-1,CSGRATNTGELFF
TRBJ1-2,TRBV9,CASSDRRDGYTF
TRBJ2-6,TRBV20-1,CSAGAGVLSGANVLTF
TRBJ2-3,TRBV24-1,CATSGGHTQYF
TRBJ2-1,TRBV7-6,CASSLGQGDNEQFF
-,TRBV29-1,CSVEVGAGVGWETQYF
TRBJ2-7,TRBV10-1,CASNGRISYEQYF
TRBJ2-7,TRBV7-2,CASSQAVGRPHEQYF
TRBJ1-5,TRBV20-1,CSAEDSQNQPQHF
TRBJ2-7,TRBV10-3,CAISEIADTYEQYF
TRBJ2-2,TRBV19,CASSIIGLAPGELFF
TRBJ2-2,TRBV27,CASSLSRDTGELFF
TRBJ1-1,TRBV14,CASSHTPGGTGNTEAFF
TRBJ1-2,TRBV19,CASSRDHLGYTF
TRBJ1-1,TRBV20-1,CSARDTRRVGWNTEAFF
TRBJ2-5,TRBV10-3,CAIRGETQYF
TRBJ2-3,TRBV29-1,CSVKLAGGYPSTDTQYF
TRBJ1-4,TRBV20-1,CSARETGPREKLFF
TRBJ1-3,TRBV20-1,CSASEGGVGNTIYF
TRBJ2-3,TRBV24-1,CATSYGNTDTQYF
TRBJ2-7,TRBV5-1,CASSSGGSPYEQYF
TRBJ2-5,TRBV7-9,CASSLAGVQETQYF
TRBJ2-1,TRBV7-9,CASSFFFSGGGDEQFF
TRBJ1-1,TRBV24-1,CATSDSRGTEAFF
TRBJ2-2,TRBV5-5,CASSYGAGKTGELFF
TRBJ1-2,TRBV7-9,CASSLGGRTRGYGYTF
TRBJ2-1,TRBV4-1,CASSQEQINEQFF
TRBJ2-3,TRBV20-1,CSASYFAVGLAGRTDTQYF
TRBJ2-7,TRBV20-1,CSASLTSGSYEQYF
TRBJ1-4,TRBV9,CASSAFYGATNEKLFF
TRBJ2-1,TRBV6-6,CASSYSGTVVNEQFF